This T cell receptor (beta chain) was retrieved from a study of radiation and T cells in renal cell carcinoma. The ends lost 6 bases at V and 8 bases at J; junction bases unmatched: 8. The CDR3 totals 14 residues. Germline CDR1 reads ENHRY; CDR2 reads SYGVKD. Some clones are missing from TCRdb's copy, which holds only in-frame ones; the method was immunoSEQ multiplex PCR. The profile shows some 120,000 clones, more than 80% of them singletons. The time point denotes: blood 2 weeks post-SBRT. The treatment denotes: 15 Gy SBRT to primary tumor, nephrectomy 4 weeks later. Clear cell pathology was present in this patient's renal cell carcinoma.

The sequence came from a woman aged 55-75 years with renal cell carcinoma. This rearrangement joins TRBV10-3 to TRBJ1-2, with 11 bases that match TRBD1. The starting material was blood, obtained from a patient whose treatment included radiotherapy and nephrectomy. The CDR3 is CAIRTQGQGDGYTF. The CDR3, as DNA: TGTGCCATCAGGACTCAGGGACAGGGGGACGGCTACACCTTC.